This TCR beta chain is from a study of cytomegalovirus exposure and HLA in healthy donors. Trimming cost V 7 bases and J 2 bases, with 14 bases left between them. Per the germline V gene, CDR1 is MNHEY and CDR2 is SMNVEV (reference sequence). The CDR3 runs 15 residues. Vbeta (60) and Jbeta (13) primers were used in the PCR. Libraries were prepared by immunoSEQ multiplex PCR; TCRdb keeps only in-frame clonotypes and omits some of them. The data hold tens of thousands of clones, with 65% to 75% observed a single time. The chain has TRBV27 and TRBJ2-2; no reliable D call. The receptor was derived from a man between 25 and 39 years old in good health and CMV-seronegative. The sequenced sample was PBMCs. The CDR3 sequence: CASTLEAENTGELFF. The CDR3 DNA reads TGTGCCAGCACCCTTGAGGCGGAAAACACCGGGGAGCTGTTTTTT.